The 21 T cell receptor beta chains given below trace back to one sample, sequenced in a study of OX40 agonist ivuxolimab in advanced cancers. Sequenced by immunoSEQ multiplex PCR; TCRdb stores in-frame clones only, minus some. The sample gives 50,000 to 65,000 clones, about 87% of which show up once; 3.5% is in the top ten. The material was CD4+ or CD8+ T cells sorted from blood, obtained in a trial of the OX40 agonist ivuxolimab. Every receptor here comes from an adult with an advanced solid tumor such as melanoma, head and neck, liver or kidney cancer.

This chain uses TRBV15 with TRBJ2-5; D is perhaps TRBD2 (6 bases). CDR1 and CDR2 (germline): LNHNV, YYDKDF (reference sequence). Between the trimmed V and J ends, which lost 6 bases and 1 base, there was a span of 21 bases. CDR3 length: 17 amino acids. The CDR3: CATSLIRVSGLQETQYF. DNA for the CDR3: TGTGCCACCAGTCTAATCAGGGTTAGCGGACTCCAAGAGACCCAGTACTTC. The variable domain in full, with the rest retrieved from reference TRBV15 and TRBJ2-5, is DAMVIQNPRYQVTQFGKPVTLSCSQTLNHNVMYWYQQKSSQAPKLLFHYYDKDFNNEADTPDNFQSRRPNTSFCFLDIRSPGLGDTAMYLCATSLIRVSGLQETQYFGPGTRLLVL.

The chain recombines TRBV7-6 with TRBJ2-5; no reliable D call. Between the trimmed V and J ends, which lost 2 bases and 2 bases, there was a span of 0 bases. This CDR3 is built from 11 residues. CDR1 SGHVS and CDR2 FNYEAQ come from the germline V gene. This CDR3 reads CASSLQETQYF. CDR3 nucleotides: TGTGCCAGCAGCTTACAAGAGACCCAGTACTTC.

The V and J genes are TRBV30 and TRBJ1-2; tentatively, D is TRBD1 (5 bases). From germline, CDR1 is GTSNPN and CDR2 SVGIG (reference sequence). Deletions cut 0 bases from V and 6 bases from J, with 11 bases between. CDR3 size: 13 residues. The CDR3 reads CAWSVFRADGYTF. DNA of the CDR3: TGTGCCTGGAGTGTTTTCAGGGCGGATGGCTACACCTTC.

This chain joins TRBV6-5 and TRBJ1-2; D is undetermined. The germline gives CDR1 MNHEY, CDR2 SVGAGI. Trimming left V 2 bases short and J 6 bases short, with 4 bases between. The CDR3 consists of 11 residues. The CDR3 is CASSYQDGYTF. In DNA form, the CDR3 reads TGTGCCAGCAGTTACCAGGATGGCTACACCTTC.

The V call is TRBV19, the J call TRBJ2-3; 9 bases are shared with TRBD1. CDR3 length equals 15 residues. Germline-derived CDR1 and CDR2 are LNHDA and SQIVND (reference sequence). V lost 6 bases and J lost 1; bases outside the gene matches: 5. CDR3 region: CASSQTGGRTDTQYF. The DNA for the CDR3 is TGTGCCAGTAGCCAAACAGGGGGCCGCACAGATACGCAGTATTTT.

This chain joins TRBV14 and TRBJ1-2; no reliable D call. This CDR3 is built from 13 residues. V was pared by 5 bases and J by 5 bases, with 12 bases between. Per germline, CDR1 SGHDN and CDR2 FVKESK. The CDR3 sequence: CASSEGRLYGYTF. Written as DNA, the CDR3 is TGTGCCAGCAGCGAAGGACGGCTATATGGCTACACCTTC.

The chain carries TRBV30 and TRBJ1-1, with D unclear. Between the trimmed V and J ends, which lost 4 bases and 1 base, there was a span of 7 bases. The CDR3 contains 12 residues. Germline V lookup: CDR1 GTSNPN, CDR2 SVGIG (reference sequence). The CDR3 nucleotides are TGTGCCTGGACAGGCCAGAACACTGAAGCTTTCTTT. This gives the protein CAWTGQNTEAFF.

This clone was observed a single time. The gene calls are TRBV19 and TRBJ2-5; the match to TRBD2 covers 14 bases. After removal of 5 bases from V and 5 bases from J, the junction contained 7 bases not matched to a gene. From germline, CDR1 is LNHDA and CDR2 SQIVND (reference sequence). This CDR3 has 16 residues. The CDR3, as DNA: TGTGCCAGTAGTCTCGGACTAGCGGGAGGCGCTGAGACCCAGTACTTC. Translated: CASSLGLAGGAETQYF.

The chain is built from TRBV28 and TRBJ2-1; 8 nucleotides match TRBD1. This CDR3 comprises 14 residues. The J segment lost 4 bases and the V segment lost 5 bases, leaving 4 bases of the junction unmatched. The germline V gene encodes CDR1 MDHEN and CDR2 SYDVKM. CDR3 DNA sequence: TGTGCCAGCAGTCGGACAGGGAAATACAATGAGCAGTTCTTC. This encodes CASSRTGKYNEQFF.

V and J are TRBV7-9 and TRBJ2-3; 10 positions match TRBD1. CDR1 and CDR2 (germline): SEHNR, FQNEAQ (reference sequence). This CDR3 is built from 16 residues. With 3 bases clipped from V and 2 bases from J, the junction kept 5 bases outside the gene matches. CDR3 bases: TGTGCCAGCAGCTTCGGGACAGGGGCAACCACAGATACGCAGTATTTT. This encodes CASSFGTGATTDTQYF.

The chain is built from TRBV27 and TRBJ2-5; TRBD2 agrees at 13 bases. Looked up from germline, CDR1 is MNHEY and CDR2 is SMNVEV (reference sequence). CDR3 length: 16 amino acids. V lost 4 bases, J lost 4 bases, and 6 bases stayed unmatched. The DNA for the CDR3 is TGTGCCAGCAGTTGGACTAGCGGGAGCATTGGAGAGACCCAGTACTTC. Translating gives CASSWTSGSIGETQYF.

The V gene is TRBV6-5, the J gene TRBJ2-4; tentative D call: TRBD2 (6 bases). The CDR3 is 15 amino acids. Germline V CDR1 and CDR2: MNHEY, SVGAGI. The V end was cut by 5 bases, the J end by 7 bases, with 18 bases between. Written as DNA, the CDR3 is TGTGCCAGCAGTCTCGGGCGGGGCAGGACGAACATTCAGTACTTC. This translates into CASSLGRGRTNIQYF.

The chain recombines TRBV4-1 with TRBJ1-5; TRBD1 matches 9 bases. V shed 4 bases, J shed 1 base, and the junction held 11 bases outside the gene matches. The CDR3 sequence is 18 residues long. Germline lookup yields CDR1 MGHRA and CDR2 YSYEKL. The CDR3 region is CASSPRFLTGGSNQPQHF. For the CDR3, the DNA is TGCGCCAGCAGCCCCCGCTTCCTCACAGGGGGCAGCAATCAGCCCCAGCATTTT.

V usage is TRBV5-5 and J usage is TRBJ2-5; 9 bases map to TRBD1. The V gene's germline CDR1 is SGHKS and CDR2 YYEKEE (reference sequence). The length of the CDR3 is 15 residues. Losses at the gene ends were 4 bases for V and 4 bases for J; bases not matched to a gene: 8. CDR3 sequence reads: CASSRGTGWAETQYF. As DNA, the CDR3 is TGTGCCAGCAGCCGCGGGACAGGGTGGGCAGAGACCCAGTACTTC.

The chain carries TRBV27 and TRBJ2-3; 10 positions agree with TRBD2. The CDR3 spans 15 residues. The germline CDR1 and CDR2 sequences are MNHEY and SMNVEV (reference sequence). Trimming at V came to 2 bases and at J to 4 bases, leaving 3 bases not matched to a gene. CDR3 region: CASSLIAGGADTQYF. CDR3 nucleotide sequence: TGTGCCAGCAGTTTAATAGCGGGAGGAGCAGATACGCAGTATTTT.

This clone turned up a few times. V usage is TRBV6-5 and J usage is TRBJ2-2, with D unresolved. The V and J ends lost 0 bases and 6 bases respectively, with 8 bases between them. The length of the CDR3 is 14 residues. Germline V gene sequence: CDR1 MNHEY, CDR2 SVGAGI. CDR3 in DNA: TGTGCCAGCAGTTACTCAGCCTTCGCCGGGGAGCTGTTTTTT. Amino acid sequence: CASSYSAFAGELFF.

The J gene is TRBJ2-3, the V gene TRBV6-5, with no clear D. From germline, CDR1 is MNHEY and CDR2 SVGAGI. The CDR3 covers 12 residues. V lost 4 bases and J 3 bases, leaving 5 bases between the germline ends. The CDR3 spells CASSSDTDTQYF. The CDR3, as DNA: TGTGCCAGCAGTTCCGATACAGATACGCAGTATTTT.

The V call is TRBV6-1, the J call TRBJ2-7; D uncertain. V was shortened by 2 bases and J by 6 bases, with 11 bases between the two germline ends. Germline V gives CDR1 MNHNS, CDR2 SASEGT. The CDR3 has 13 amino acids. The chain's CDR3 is CASSEQASLEQYF. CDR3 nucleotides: TGTGCCAGCAGTGAACAGGCCAGTCTCGAGCAGTACTTC.

The CDR3, as DNA: TGTGCCAGTAGTATAGATCTTCAGGGGAGGCGAAACACCATATATTTT. This gives the protein CASSIDLQGRRNTIYF. This chain uses TRBV19 with TRBJ1-3; a possible D gene is TRBD1 (6 bases). Trimming removed 0 bases from V and 5 bases from J, with 14 bases in between. The CDR3 is made up of 16 amino acids. CDR1 and CDR2 from the germline V gene are LNHDA and SQIVND (reference sequence).

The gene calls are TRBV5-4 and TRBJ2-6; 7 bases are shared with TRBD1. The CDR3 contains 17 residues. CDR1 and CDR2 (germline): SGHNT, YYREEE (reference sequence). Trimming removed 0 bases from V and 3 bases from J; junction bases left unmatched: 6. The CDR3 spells CASSLGQGLGGANVLTF. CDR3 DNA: TGTGCCAGCAGCTTGGGACAGGGTCTAGGTGGGGCCAACGTCCTGACTTTC. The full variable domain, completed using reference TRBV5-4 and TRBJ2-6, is ETGVTQSPTHLIKTRGQQVTLRCSSQSGHNTVSWYQQALGQGPQFIFQYYREEENGRGNFPPRFSGLQFPNYSSELNVNALELDDSALYLCASSLGQGLGGANVLTFGAGSRLTVL.

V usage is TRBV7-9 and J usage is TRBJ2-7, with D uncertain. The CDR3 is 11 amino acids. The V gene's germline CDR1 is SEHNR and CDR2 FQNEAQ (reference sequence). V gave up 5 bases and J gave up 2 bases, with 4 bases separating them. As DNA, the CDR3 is TGTGCCAGCAGCAGGACCTACGAGCAGTACTTC. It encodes CASSRTYEQYF. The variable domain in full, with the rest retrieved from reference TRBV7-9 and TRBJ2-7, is DTGVSQNPRHKITKRGQNVTFRCDPISEHNRLYWYRQTLGQGPEFLTYFQNEAQLEKSRLLSDRFSAERPKGSFSTLEIQRTEQGDSAMYLCASSRTYEQYFGPGTRLTVT.